The subject of this entry is one TCR beta chain. Data came from immunoSEQ multiplex PCR; TCRdb stores just in-frame clones and leaves some out. In the table there are approximately 400,000 clones, just under 95% of which are singletons. The CDR3 sequence is 15 residues long. CDR1 is SGHTA and CDR2 is FQGNSA in the germline V gene. V shed 6 bases and J 3 bases; nucleotides not matched to a gene: 7. The data are from a study of shared T cell receptors in the human thymus. The V call is TRBV7-2, the J call TRBJ1-5; 8 nucleotides match TRBD1. Source material: thymocytes. This TCR derives from a human donor. CDR3 sequence: CASSESQGANQPQHF. In DNA, the CDR3 is TGTGCCAGCAGTGAGAGTCAGGGGGCCAATCAGCCCCAGCATTTT.